This TCR beta chain was sequenced in a study of shared clonotypes between healthy human individuals. General study findings and limits: Memory subsets generally showed lower estimated richness than naive subsets.

Selected positively for CCR7 and CD45RO-negative, naive CD8 cells excluded terminally differentiated effector memory CD45RA+ cells. Free of recent acute infections or vaccinations, the donors were healthy HIV-negative adults. Sorted-subset replicate PCR reactions contained around 220 ng DNA, corresponding to tens of thousands of T cell genomes. Clones were read by immunoSEQ multiplex PCR, and TCRdb kept only the in-frame ones, dropping some. There are around 2,000,000 clones in the sample; approximately 94% occur only once, and roughly 1.1% lies in the top ten. V was trimmed by 1 base and J by 6 bases, leaving 7 bases between them. The CDR3 runs to 12 residues. Germline V gene lookup returns CDR1 SGHNT and CDR2 YYREEE (reference sequence). In this sample, this clone turned up once. Its antigen is not identified.

The material sequenced was naive CD8+ T cells sorted from blood. The clonotype originates from a man aged 18 to 35 in good health. The rearrangement joins TRBV5-4 to TRBJ1-2; no definite D call. The CDR3 region has the DNA TGTGCCAGCAGCTTGCGAGCGAATGGCTACACCTTC. Translating it yields CASSLRANGYTF.